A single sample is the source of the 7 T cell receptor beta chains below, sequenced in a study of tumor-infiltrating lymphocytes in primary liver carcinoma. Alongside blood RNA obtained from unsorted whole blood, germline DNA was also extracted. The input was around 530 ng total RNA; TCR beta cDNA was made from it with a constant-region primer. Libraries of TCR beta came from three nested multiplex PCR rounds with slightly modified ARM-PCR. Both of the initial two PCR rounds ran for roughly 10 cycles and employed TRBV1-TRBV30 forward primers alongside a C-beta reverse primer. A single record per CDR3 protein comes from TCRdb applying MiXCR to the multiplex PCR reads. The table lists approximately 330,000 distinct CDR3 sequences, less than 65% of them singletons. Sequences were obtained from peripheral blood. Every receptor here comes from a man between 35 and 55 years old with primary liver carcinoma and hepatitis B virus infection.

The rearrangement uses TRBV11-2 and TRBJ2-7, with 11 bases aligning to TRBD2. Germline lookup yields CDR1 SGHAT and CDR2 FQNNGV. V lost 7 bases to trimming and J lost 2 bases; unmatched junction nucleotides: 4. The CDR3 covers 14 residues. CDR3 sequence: CASNMTSGAYEQYF. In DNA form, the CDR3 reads TGTGCCAGCAACATGACTAGCGGGGCCTACGAGCAGTACTTC. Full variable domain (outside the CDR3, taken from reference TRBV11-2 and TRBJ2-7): EAGVAQSPRYKIIEKRQSVAFWCNPISGHATLYWYQQILGQGPKLLIQFQNNGVVDDSQLPKDRFSAERLKGVDSTLKIQPAKLEDSAVYLCASNMTSGAYEQYFGPGTRLTVT.

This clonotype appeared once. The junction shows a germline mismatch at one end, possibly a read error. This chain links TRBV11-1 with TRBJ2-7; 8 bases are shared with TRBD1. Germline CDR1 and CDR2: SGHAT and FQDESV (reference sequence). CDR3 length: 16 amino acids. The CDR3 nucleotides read TGTGCCAGCAACTTACCAAGACAGGGGCGCTCCTACGAGCAGTACTTC. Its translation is CASNLPRQGRSYEQYF.

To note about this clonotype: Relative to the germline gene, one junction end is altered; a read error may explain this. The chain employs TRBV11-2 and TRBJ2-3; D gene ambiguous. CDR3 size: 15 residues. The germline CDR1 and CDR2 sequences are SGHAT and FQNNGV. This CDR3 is CASSLDPASKGTQYF. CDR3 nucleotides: TGTGCCAGCAGCTTAGATCCCGCTAGTAAGGGTACGCAGTACTTT.

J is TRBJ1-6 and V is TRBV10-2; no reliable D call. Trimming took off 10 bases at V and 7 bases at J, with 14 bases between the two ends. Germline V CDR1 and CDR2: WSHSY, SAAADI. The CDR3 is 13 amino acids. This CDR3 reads CAIKDGTNSPLHF. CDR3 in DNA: TGCGCCATCAAGGACGGCACGAATTCACCCCTCCACTTT.

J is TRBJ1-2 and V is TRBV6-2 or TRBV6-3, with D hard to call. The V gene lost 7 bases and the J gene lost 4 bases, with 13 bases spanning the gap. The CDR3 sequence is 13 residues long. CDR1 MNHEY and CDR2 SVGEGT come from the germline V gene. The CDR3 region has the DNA TGTGCCAGCAATCCTCGGGTAGCCTATGGCTACACCTTC. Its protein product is CASNPRVAYGYTF.

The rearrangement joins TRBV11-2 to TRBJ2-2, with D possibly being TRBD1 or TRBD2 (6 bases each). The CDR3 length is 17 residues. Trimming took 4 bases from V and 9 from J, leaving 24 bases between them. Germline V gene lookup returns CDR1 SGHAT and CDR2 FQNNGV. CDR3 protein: CASSSAEGTWDHRELFF. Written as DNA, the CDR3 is TGTGCCAGCAGCTCGGCGGAGGGGACATGGGATCACAGGGAGCTGTTTTTT.

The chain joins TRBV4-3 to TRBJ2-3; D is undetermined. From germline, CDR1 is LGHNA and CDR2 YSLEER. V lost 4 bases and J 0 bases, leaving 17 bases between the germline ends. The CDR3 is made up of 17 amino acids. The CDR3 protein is CASSPSNRLRSTDTQYF. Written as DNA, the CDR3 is TGCGCCAGCAGCCCTTCTAACCGACTGAGAAGCACAGATACGCAGTATTTT.